This T cell receptor beta chain was captured by sequencing in a study of T cells in Graves' hyperthyroidism and ophthalmopathy. It was RNA transcripts that yielded the amplified TCR beta CDR3 regions. Carried out on the TCR CDR3, a first-round RT-PCR used the HTBI primer set. TCRdb called the multiplex PCR reads again in MiXCR, with one record for every CDR3 protein. Found here are about 420,000 distinct CDR3 sequences, roughly an eighth of them singletons; the top ten hold 4% to 6.5%. Among the patients, aged 18 to 65, hyperthyroidism was newly diagnosed and had lasted under 2 months. Each diagnosis drew on symptoms, thyroxine, TRAb, thyroid ultrasound and orbital computed tomography findings. The sequenced material came from blood. The TCR comes from a young woman with Graves' hyperthyroidism.

In DNA, the CDR3 is TGTGCCAGCAGTCCTGGCGGTTTCTACGAGCAGTACTTC. This encodes CASSPGGFYEQYF. This sequence joins TRBV27 and TRBJ2-7; unclear D gene. Germline CDR1 MNHEY, CDR2 SMNVEV (reference sequence). With 5 bases removed from V and 3 bases from J, the gap between germline ends came to 11 bases. CDR3 length equals 13 residues.